The T cell receptor beta chain described here comes from a study of human CD8 memory T cell subsets. This CDR3 contains 13 residues. The germline V gene has CDR1 MNHEY and CDR2 SVGEGT. UMI-labeled 5' RACE yielded the TCR beta libraries. TCRdb reprocessed the 5' RACE reads and keeps a single row for each CDR3 protein, giving no DNA. In total, the table holds 5,000 to 6,000 distinct CDR3 sequences. Study findings and constraints: This study determined the sequences of T cell receptor beta chains and of no other chains. Higher diversity in stem-like memory T cells than in precursor exhausted T cells was suggested by Chao1 estimates.

Comment on this clonotype: Antigen specificity is unknown.

Total CD8+ T cells came from negative magnetic enrichment. The starting material, duplicate vials of around 150,000 sorted CD8+ T cells per subset, provided the RNA. Material for sequencing was CD8+ effector memory T cells (TEM) sorted from PBMCs. Noted subset: effector memory CD8 T cells, CCR7- CD45RO+ CD95+. The V call is TRBV6-2 or TRBV6-3, the J call TRBJ1-5; TCRdb returns TRBD1, unconfirmable since there is no DNA. The receptor comes from a human donor in good health. The CDR3 spells CASRRTGDQPQHF.